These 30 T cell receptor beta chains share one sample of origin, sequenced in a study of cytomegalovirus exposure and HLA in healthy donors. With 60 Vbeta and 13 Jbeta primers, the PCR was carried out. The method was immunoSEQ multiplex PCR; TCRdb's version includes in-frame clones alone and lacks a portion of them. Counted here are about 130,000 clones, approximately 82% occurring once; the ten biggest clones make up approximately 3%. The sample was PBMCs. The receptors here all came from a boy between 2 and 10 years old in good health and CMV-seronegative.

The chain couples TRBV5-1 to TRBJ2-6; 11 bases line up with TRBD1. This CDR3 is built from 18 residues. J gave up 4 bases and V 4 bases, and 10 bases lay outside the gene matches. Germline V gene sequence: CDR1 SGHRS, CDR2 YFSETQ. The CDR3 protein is CASSLRGQGASGANVLTF. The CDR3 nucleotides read TGCGCCAGCAGCCTTCGAGGACAGGGGGCGTCAGGGGCCAACGTCCTGACTTTC.

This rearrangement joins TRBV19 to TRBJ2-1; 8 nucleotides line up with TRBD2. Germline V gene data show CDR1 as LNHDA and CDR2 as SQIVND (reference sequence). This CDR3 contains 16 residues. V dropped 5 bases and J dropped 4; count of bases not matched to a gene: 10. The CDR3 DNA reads TGTGCCAGTAGTCCCCGGGAAGCGGGGGATTACAATGAGCAGTTCTTC. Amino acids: CASSPREAGDYNEQFF. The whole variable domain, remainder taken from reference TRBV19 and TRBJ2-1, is DGGITQSPKYLFRKEGQNVTLSCEQNLNHDAMYWYRQDPGQGLRLIYYSQIVNDFQKGDIAEGYSVSREKKESFPLTVTSAQKNPTAFYLCASSPREAGDYNEQFFGPGTRLTVL.

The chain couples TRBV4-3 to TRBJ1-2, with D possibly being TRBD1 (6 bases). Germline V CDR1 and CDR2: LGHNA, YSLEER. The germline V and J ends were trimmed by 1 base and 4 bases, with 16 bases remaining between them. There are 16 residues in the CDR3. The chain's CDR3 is CASSQGPGQGPYGYTF. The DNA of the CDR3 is TGCGCCAGCAGCCAAGGTCCGGGACAAGGGCCCTATGGCTACACCTTC.

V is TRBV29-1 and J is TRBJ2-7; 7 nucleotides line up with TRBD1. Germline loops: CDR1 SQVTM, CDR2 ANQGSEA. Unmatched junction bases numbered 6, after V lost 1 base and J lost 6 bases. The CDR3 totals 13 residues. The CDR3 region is CSVEGETGTEQYF. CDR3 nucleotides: TGCAGCGTTGAAGGCGAGACAGGGACCGAGCAGTACTTC.

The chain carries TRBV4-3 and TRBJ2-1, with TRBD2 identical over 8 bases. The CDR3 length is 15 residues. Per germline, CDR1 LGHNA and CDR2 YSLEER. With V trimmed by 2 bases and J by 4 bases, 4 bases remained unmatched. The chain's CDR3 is CASSQKTSVYNEQFF. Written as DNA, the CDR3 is TGCGCCAGCAGCCAAAAGACTAGCGTGTACAATGAGCAGTTCTTC.

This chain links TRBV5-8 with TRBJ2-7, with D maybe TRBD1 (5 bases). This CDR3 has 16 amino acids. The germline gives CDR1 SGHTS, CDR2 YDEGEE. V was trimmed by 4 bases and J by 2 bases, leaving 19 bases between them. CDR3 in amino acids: CASSPPWGSSTYEQYF. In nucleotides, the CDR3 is TGTGCCAGCAGCCCCCCTTGGGGCAGTAGTACCTACGAGCAGTACTTC.

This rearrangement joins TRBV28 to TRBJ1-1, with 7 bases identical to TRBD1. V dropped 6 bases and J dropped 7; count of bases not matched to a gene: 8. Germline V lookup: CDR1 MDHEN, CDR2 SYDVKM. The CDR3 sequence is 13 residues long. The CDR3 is CASRDTGVHEAFF. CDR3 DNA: TGTGCCAGCAGGGACACAGGGGTTCATGAAGCTTTCTTT.

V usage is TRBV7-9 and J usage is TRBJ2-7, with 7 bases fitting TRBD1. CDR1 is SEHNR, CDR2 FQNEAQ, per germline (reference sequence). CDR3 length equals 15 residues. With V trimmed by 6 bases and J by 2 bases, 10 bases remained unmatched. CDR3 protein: CASSKEQGNAYEQYV. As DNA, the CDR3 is TGTGCCAGCAGTAAAGAACAGGGGAACGCCTACGAGCAGTACGTC.

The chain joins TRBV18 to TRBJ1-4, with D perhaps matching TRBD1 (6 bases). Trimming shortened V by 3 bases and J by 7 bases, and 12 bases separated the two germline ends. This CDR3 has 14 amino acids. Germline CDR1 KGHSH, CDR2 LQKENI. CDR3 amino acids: CASSPGGAGEKLFF. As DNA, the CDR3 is TGTGCCAGCTCACCTGGGGGCGCGGGTGAAAAACTGTTTTTT.

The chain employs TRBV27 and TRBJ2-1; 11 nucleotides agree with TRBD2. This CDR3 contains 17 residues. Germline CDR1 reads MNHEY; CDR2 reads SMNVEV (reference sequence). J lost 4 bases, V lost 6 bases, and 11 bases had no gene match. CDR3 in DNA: TGTGCCAGCAGAAAACTAGCGGGAGAAGATGAGTACAATGAGCAGTTCTTC. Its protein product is CASRKLAGEDEYNEQFF.

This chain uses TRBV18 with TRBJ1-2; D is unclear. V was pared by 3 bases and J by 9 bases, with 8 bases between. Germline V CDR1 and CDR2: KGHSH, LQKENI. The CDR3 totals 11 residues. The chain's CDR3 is CASSPVASYTF. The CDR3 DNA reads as TGTGCCAGCTCACCGGTCGCGAGCTACACCTTC.

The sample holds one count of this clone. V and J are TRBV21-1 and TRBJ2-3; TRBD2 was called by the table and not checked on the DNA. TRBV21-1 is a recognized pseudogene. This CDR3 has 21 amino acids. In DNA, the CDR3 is TGTGCCAGCAGCATCCCCATCCTGGCGGGCGATTTTTCCTTTAGCACAGATACGCAGTATTTT. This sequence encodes CASSIPILAGDFSFSTDTQYF.

As DNA, the CDR3 is TGTGCCAGCAGTGAATTGGGGGGGACGAACACTGAAGCTTTCTTT. Residues: CASSELGGTNTEAFF. The rearrangement links TRBV2 to TRBJ1-1; weak D call: TRBD1 (5 bases). The V gene's germline CDR1 is SNHLY and CDR2 FYNNEI. V shed 2 bases and J shed 1 base, with 11 bases lying between them. CDR3 length: 15 residues.

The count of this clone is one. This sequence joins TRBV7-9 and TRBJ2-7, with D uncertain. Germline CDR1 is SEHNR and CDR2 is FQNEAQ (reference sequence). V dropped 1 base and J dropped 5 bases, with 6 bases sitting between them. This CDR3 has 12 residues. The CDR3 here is CASSLVTDEQYF. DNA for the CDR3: TGTGCCAGCAGCTTAGTCACAGACGAGCAGTACTTC.

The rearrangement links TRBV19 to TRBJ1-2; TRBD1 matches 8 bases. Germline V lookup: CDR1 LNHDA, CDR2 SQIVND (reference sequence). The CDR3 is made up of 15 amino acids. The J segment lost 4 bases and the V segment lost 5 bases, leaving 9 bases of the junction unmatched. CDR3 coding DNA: TGTGCCAGTAGTCCTCGGGACAGGAGGGGCTATGGCTACACCTTC. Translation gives CASSPRDRRGYGYTF.

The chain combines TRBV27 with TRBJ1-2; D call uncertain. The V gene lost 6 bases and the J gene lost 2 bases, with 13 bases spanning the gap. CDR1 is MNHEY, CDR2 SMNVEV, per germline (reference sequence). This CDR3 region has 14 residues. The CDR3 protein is CASSPGSWNYGYTF. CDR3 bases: TGTGCCAGCAGCCCGGGGAGTTGGAACTATGGCTACACCTTC.

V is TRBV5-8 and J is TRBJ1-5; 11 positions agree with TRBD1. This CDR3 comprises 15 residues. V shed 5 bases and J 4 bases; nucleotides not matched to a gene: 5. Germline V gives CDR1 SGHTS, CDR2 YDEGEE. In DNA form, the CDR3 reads TGTGCCAGCAGTCCCGGGACAGGGGGAAATCAGCCCCAGCATTTT. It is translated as CASSPGTGGNQPQHF.

CDR3 DNA: TGTGCCAGCAGCTCTGGACAGGGCACTGAAGCTTTCTTT. The encoded protein is CASSSGQGTEAFF. The J gene is TRBJ1-1, the V gene TRBV7-2, with 8 bases lining up with TRBD1. CDR3 length equals 13 residues. CDR1 and CDR2 from the germline V gene are SGHTA and FQGNSA. With 4 bases clipped from V and 4 bases from J, the junction kept 2 bases outside the gene matches.

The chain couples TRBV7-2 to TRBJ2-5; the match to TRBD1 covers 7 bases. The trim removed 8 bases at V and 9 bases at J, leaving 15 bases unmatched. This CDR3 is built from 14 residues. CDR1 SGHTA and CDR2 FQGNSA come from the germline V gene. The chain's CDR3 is CASSRAEQGTAQYF. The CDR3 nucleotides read TGTGCCAGCTCCCGGGCCGAACAGGGGACGGCCCAGTACTTC.

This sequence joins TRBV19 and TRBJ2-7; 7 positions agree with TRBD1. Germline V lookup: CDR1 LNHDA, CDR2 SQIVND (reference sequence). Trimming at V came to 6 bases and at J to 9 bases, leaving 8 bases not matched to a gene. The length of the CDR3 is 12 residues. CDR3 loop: CASRVTGDGQYV. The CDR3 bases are TGTGCCAGTAGGGTAACAGGGGATGGGCAGTACGTC.

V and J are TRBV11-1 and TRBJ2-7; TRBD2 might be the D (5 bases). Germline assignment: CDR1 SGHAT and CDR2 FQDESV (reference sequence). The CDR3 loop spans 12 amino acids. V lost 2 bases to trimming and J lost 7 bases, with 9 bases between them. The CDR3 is CASSLTGGEQYV. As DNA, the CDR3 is TGTGCCAGCAGCTTAACCGGCGGGGAGCAGTACGTC.

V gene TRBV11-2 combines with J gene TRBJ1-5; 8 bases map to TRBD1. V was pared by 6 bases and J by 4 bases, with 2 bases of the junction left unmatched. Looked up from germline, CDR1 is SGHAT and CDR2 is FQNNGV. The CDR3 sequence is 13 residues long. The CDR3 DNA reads TGTGCCAGCAGTTACAGGGGGAATCAGCCCCAGCATTTT. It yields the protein CASSYRGNQPQHF.

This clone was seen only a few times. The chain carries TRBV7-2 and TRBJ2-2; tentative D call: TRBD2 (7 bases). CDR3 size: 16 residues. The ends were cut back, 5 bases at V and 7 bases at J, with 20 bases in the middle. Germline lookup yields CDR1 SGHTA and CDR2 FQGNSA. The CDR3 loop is CASSPRGASAVGELFF. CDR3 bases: TGTGCCAGCAGCCCACGGGGGGCTAGCGCTGTCGGGGAGCTGTTTTTT.

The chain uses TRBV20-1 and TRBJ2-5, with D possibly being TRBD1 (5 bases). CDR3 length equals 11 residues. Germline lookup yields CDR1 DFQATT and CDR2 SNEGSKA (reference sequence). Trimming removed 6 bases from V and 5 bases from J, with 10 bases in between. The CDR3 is CSAHPGETQYF. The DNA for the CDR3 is TGCAGTGCACACCCAGGGGAGACCCAGTACTTC.

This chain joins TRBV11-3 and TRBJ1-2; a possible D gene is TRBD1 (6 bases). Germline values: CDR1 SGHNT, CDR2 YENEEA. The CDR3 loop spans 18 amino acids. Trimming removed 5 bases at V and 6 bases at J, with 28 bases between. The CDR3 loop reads CASSQNPLATGFADGYTF. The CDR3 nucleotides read TGTGCCAGCAGCCAAAATCCCCTTGCCACAGGGTTCGCCGATGGCTACACCTTC. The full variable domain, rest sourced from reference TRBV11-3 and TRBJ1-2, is EAGVVQSPRYKIIEKKQPVAFWCNPISGHNTLYWYLQNLGQGPELLIRYENEEAVDDSQLPKDRFSAERLKGVDSTLKIQPAELGDSAVYLCASSQNPLATGFADGYTFGSGTRLTVV.

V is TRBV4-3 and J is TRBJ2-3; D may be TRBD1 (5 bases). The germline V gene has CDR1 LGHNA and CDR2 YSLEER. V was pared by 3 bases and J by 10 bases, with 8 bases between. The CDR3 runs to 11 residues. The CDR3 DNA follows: TGCGCCAGCAGCCAGGAAGGGGCGCAGTATTTT. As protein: CASSQEGAQYF.

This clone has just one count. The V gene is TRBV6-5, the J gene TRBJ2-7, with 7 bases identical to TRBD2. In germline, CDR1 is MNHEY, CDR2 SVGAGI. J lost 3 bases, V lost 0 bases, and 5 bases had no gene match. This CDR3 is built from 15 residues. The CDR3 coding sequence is TGTGCCAGCAGTTACTCTGAGCGGGGCATCTACGAGCAGTACGTC. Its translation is CASSYSERGIYEQYV.

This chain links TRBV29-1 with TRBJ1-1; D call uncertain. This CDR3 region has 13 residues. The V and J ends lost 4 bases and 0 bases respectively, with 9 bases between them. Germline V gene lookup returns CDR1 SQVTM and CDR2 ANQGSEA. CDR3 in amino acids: CSVAPLLNTEAFF. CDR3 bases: TGCAGCGTTGCGCCACTCTTGAACACTGAAGCTTTCTTT.

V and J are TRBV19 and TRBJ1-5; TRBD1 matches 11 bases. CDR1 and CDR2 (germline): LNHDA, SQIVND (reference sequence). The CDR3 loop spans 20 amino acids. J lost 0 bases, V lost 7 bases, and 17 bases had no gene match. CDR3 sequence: CASTQGRGQGVTYSNQPQHF. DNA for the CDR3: TGTGCCAGTACCCAAGGGAGGGGACAGGGGGTGACATATAGCAATCAGCCCCAGCATTTT.

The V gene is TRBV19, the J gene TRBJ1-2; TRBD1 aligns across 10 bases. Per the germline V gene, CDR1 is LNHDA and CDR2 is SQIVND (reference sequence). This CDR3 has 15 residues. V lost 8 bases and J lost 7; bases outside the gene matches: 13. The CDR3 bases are TGTGCCAGTCGACCTTCCGGGACAGGGGTCCGTGGCTACACCTTC. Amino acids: CASRPSGTGVRGYTF.